This T cell receptor beta chain originates from a study of CD8+CD57+ T cells in acquired aplastic anemia. Study background: On average, sorted CD4+ and CD8+ cells gave 3 to 4 ug of DNA.

Sequencing involved patients with CD8+CD57+ cell expansion previously shown by flow cytometry. Using genomic DNA as the template, TCR beta VDJ and CDR3 profiling was carried out. From the reads, TCRdb called clonotypes with MiXCR, one entry per CDR3 protein. Found here are about 160,000 distinct CDR3 sequences, about two thirds of them singletons; the top ten hold 35% to 50%. The CDR3 has 14 amino acids. Trimming removed 1 base at V and 2 bases at J, with 8 bases between. Germline CDR1 reads SNHLY; CDR2 reads FYNNEI. Sequencing input: sorted CD4+, CD8+, or CD8+CD57+ T cells (not recorded which) from PBMCs. The clonotype was recovered from a human donor with aplastic anemia. The chain uses TRBV2 and TRBJ1-2, with D maybe TRBD1 (5 bases). The CDR3 reads CASSEVRGNYGYTF. The DNA for the CDR3 is TGTGCCAGCAGTGAAGTGCGGGGCAACTATGGCTACACCTTC. Full variable domain (rest looked up from reference TRBV2 and TRBJ1-2): EPEVTQTPSHQVTQMGQEVILRCVPISNHLYFYWYRQILGQKVEFLVSFYNNEISEKSEIFDDQFSVERPDGSNFTLKIRSTKLEDSAMYFCASSEVRGNYGYTFGSGTRLTVV.